This TCR beta chain was captured in a study of cytomegalovirus exposure and HLA in healthy donors (TCRdb year 2017). About the study as a whole: The 500 to 700 repertoires of the first cohort and the roughly 120 validation repertoires were produced on the same platform, according to a later analysis. The study aimed to test whether signatures of past pathogen exposure could be identified by cataloging public T cell receptors. In addition to the first cohort of 666 subjects, a separate validation cohort of around 110 different subjects was used. To predict cytomegalovirus infection status, the study combined high-throughput TCR immunosequencing, statistical association of individual TCRs with disease status, and machine learning. General study outcomes and caveats: In vitro tests confirmed that a few of the cytomegalovirus-associated TCR beta chains recognize cytomegalovirus antigens. The authors suggested that the approach could potentially be generalized to other disease states and immunological phenotypes. While some public TCRs were present in many individuals, most TCR sequences turned up only very rarely across donors. Of the cluster scores, 90% to 95% were above 0 in a later analysis, which found that TCRs clustered in the first cohort also tended to co-occur in the roughly 130 validation repertoires. A later analysis had no HLA typing for the validation cohort, so co-occurrence there was scored across all 130 or so repertoires. In the study, about 150 TCR beta chains were listed as associated with cytomegalovirus. Cytomegalovirus status was reported to be diagnosed by the classifier with high specificity and sensitivity in both the original and validation cohorts.

The CDR3 goes from the cysteine to the phenylalanine over 17 residues. Just the 51-base CDR3 DNA is kept, in frame starting at base 1. V is cut back by 4 bases and J by 5 bases, with 8 bases in the junction unmatched. Taken from the germline V gene, the CDR1 and CDR2 loops are MGHDK and SYGVNS. The donors belonged to the validation cohort of about 120 subjects, which was separate from the approximately 680-subject first cohort. As regards this clone: Its target antigen remains unknown. Per-nucleotide qualities are absent, and no much larger clonotype sits a single base away.

The library was generated by the immunoSEQ multiplex PCR assay. From the authors' description of their analysis: A statistical classification framework was developed to diagnose cytomegalovirus status using the catalog of TCR beta chain sequences. Entries here come from immuneACCESS through TCRdb and include only in-frame sequences with V and J called. Some clones fail to appear in such tables; in the studies checked, an unresolved V gene covers under half of the shortfall, and the cause of the remainder is unknown. That table furnishes V, J and clone size, whereas the DNA furnished D and trimming. The sample records some 140,000 clones, about 86% of which are singletons. The biggest ten clones account for roughly 3% of the sample.

The sequence links TRBV25-1 to TRBJ2-1; 13 bases in the junction line up with TRBD2. The specimen sequenced was PBMCs. This receptor was taken from a young man in good health and CMV-seronegative. The nucleotide sequence reads TGTGCCAGCAGTGGGAACAAGGGACTAGCGGGGAACAATGAGCAGTTCTTC. The encoded protein is CASSGNKGLAGNNEQFF.